A selection of T cell receptor beta chains follows, all from one sample in a study of T cell responses to AZD1222 COVID-19 vaccine. Repertoires were generated with immunoSEQ multiplex PCR, while TCRdb's copy carries only in-frame clones and drops some. The sample lists 60,000 to 65,000 clones; 84% were seen once. Sequenced here: peripheral blood, sampled on day 0 of AZD1222 vaccination. These receptors were obtained from an adult in good health. The CDR3 runs from the conserved cysteine through the conserved F or W. D genes are given only for firm matches. Expanded clones are given a class, and other clones once, few, many or no size at all.

V,D,size,J,DNA,CDR3
TRBV2,TRBD2,few,TRBJ2-7,TGTGCCAGCAGGACGACTAGCGGGGGATACGAGCAGTACTTC,CASRTTSGGYEQYF
TRBV5-8,TRBD1,.,TRBJ1-2,TGTGCCAGCAGCTCTAGGACAGGGGGCAGGGATGGCTACACCTTC,CASSSRTGGRDGYTF
TRBV7-6,.,.,TRBJ2-7,TGTGCCAGCAGCCCCGGAGCCCTCCTTGCCCTCGAGCAGTACTTC,CASSPGALLALEQYF
TRBV5-6,.,.,TRBJ1-1,TGTGCCAGCAGCTATGAGAACACTGAAGCTTTCTTT,CASSYENTEAFF
TRBV7-8,TRBD2,.,TRBJ2-7,TGTGCCAGCAGCCCCCCGCGATTCGGGGGGGCGGTGAACGAGCAGTACTTC,CASSPPRFGGAVNEQYF
TRBV4-1,TRBD1,once,TRBJ2-5,TGCGCCAGCAGCCAAGACTGGACAGGGGGCCGGGAGACCCAGTACTTC,CASSQDWTGGRETQYF
TRBV5-1,TRBD1,.,TRBJ2-5,TGCGCCAGCAGCCATGAACAGGGGAACACACAAGAGACCCAGTACTTC,CASSHEQGNTQETQYF
TRBV5-1,.,.,TRBJ1-5,TGCGCCCACCTCGGCGAAAGGTTTTCTTATAGCAATCAGCCCCAGCATTTT,CAHLGERFSYSNQPQHF
TRBV7-9,.,.,TRBJ2-7,TGTGCCAGCAGCCATCCCCCCTACGAGCAGTACTTC,CASSHPPYEQYF
TRBV6-4,TRBD1,.,TRBJ2-4,TGTGCCAGCAGTGACTCTGGGACAGGGGGAAACATTCAGTACTTC,CASSDSGTGGNIQYF
TRBV7-9,.,.,TRBJ1-6,TGTGCCAGCAGCTTACCAAGCTCCTATAATTCACCCCTCCACTTT,CASSLPSSYNSPLHF
TRBV11-2,TRBD1,.,TRBJ1-4,TGTGCCAGCAGCTTAAGGGGACAGGGCGGCGAAAAACTGTTTTTT,CASSLRGQGGEKLFF
TRBV7-9,.,.,TRBJ2-7,TGTGCCAGCAGTGGTCGGACAGCCCTCTCCGAGCAGTACTTC,CASSGRTALSEQYF
TRBV11-2,TRBD1,.,TRBJ1-2,TGTGCCAGCAGCTTAGGGACAGGACTTTACCTTGGCTACACCTTC,CASSLGTGLYLGYTF
TRBV13,TRBD2,.,TRBJ2-1,TGTGCCAGCAGGGAGGGTTGGAGCGGGGGCTCAAATGAGCAGTTCTTC,CASREGWSGGSNEQFF
TRBV7-9,.,.,TRBJ2-7,TGTGCCAGCAGCTCCTCCGGGACACCTACACAGAACGAGCAGTACTTC,CASSSSGTPTQNEQYF
TRBV5-1,.,.,TRBJ2-1,TGCGCCAGCAGCTCCCTGGACAGCTACCGCGGAAATGAGCAGTTCTTC,CASSSLDSYRGNEQFF
TRBV11-3,.,.,TRBJ2-2,TGTGCCAGCAGCGGGCTATCGAACACCGGGGAGCTGTTTTTT,CASSGLSNTGELFF
TRBV5-1,TRBD2,.,TRBJ2-7,TGCGCCAGCAGTCTAACTAGCGGGGGCTACGAGCAGTACTTC,CASSLTSGGYEQYF
TRBV7-2,.,.,TRBJ2-3,TGTGCCAGCAGCTTAGCAAGAACCCCCCTTAGCACAGATACGCAGTATTTT,CASSLARTPLSTDTQYF
TRBV6-6,.,few,TRBJ2-7,TGTGCCAGCAGCTCAATGGCAGGGGTGCACGAGCAGTACTTC,CASSSMAGVHEQYF
TRBV29-1,.,.,TRBJ1-4,TGCAGCGTTGAAGGCAGACCTCAGGGAAAACTGTTTTTT,CSVEGRPQGKLFF
TRBV15,.,few,TRBJ1-1,TGTGCCACCAGCAGAGATCCGAGGGGCACCCCGAACACTGAAGCTTTCTTT,CATSRDPRGTPNTEAFF
TRBV14,.,.,TRBJ2-7,TGTGCCAGCAGCCCGGCGTTAGGGTCCTACGAGCAGTACTTC,CASSPALGSYEQYF
TRBV27,TRBD2,.,TRBJ2-5,TGTGCCAGCAGTGATAGCGGGGGGGCATTCACAAAGACCCAGTACTTC,CASSDSGGAFTKTQYF
TRBV5-1,TRBD2,.,TRBJ2-1,TGCGCCAGCACCCCTAGCGGGGTCCCTTCCTACAATGAGCAGTTCTTC,CASTPSGVPSYNEQFF
TRBV30,TRBD2,.,TRBJ2-2,TGTGCCTGGAGTGTACTAGCGGGGGTTCTCACCGGGGAGCTGTTTTTT,CAWSVLAGVLTGELFF
TRBV12-3/TRBV12-4,TRBD2,few,TRBJ2-7,TGTGCCAGCAGTTTGGGCAGGGAGGGCGAGCAGTACTTC,CASSLGREGEQYF
TRBV3-1/TRBV3-2,.,.,TRBJ2-4,TGTGCCAGCAGCCAACGCAGGGGCCCTCTAGCCAAAAACATTCAGTACTTC,CASSQRRGPLAKNIQYF
TRBV2,TRBD1,once,TRBJ1-6,TGTGCCAGCAGCCCCGGGACAGGTTCACCCCTCCACTTT,CASSPGTGSPLHF
TRBV5-1,TRBD1,.,TRBJ1-6,TGCGCCAGCAGCTCCCTGGACAGGGGCCCCTCACCCCTCCACTTT,CASSSLDRGPSPLHF
TRBV12-3/TRBV12-4,TRBD1,few,TRBJ1-2,TGTGCCAGCAGTTTAGCCAGGACAGGGGGCTACACCTTC,CASSLARTGGYTF
TRBV20-1,.,.,TRBJ2-4,TGCAGTGCGCCGCTGGGGCGTGCCCAGTACTTC,CSAPLGRAQYF
TRBV10-1,.,.,TRBJ2-2,TGCGCCAGCAGTGAGCAGAGGCACGGGGAGCTGTTTTTT,CASSEQRHGELFF
TRBV12-3/TRBV12-4,.,.,TRBJ2-7,TGTGCCAGCAGTTGGACAGTCTACGAGCAGTACTTC,CASSWTVYEQYF
TRBV11-2,.,.,TRBJ1-1,TGTGCCAGCAGCTTAACCAGGAACACTGAAGCTTTCTTT,CASSLTRNTEAFF
TRBV19,.,once,TRBJ2-3,TGTGCCAGTAGTATCGCCGACTCCATCTACACAGATACGCAGTATTTT,CASSIADSIYTDTQYF
TRBV4-3,TRBD2,.,TRBJ2-3,TGCGCCAGCAGCCAAACGGTGACGGGGGGTAGGGCAGATACGCAGTATTTT,CASSQTVTGGRADTQYF
TRBV3-1/TRBV3-2,.,.,TRBJ1-3,TGTGCCAGCAGCCAAGCTGGAAACACCATATATTTT,CASSQAGNTIYF